This T cell receptor (beta chain) is drawn from a study of OX40 agonist ivuxolimab in advanced cancers. Study context: Cancers in dose escalation were hepatocellular, melanoma, renal cell and head and neck.

Between the trimmed V and J ends, which lost 1 base and 2 bases, there was a span of 2 bases. This CDR3 region has 13 residues. Germline-derived CDR1 and CDR2 are LNHDA and SQIVND (reference sequence). Notes on this clone: This same CDR3 is encoded by further DNA sequences in the sample.

Assay used: immunoSEQ multiplex PCR; TCRdb lists only in-frame clones, some missing. The sample carries approximately 61,000 clones, 90% to 95% recorded once. Sequences were derived from CD4+ or CD8+ T cells sorted from blood, sampled in a trial of the OX40 agonist ivuxolimab. This chain joins TRBV19 and TRBJ2-2; no reliable D call. This TCR derives from an adult with an advanced solid tumor such as melanoma, head and neck, liver or kidney cancer. The CDR3 protein is CASSIGNTGELFF. CDR3 DNA: TGTGCCAGTAGTATAGGTAACACCGGGGAGCTGTTTTTT.